The 17 T cell receptor beta chains given below trace back to one sample, sequenced in a study of blood T cells in healthy people across ages. A sample-barcoded 5' primer and a J-beta primer mix were used in a second PCR of roughly 7 to 12 cycles. TCRdb itself ran the 5' RACE reads through MiXCR, one entry per CDR3 protein. The table records hundreds of thousands of distinct CDR3 sequences, roughly 60% of them present only once. The sequenced sample consisted of blood. The receptors stem from a man younger than 45 in good health.

The chain recombines TRBV28 with TRBJ2-4, with D perhaps given as TRBD1 or TRBD2 (5 bases each). The J call may not be correct, given that the DNA end is closer to TRBJ2-7. The CDR3 spans 13 residues. CDR1 MDHEN and CDR2 SYDVKM come from the germline V gene. CDR3 coding DNA: TGTGCCAGCAGAAGGGACGGACCCTACGAGCAGTACTTC. It codes for CASRRDGPYEQYF.

The chain recombines TRBV3-1 with TRBJ1-5, with D perhaps TRBD1 (5 bases). Germline V gene lookup returns CDR1 LGHDT and CDR2 YNNKEL (reference sequence). Trimming pared 3 bases from V and 9 bases from J, leaving 12 bases between. The CDR3 spans 13 residues. CDR3 sequence: CASSHGTLRPQHF. CDR3 bases: TGTGCCAGCAGCCACGGGACCTTAAGGCCCCAGCATTTT.

This clonotype was seen repeatedly, ten times or more. The CDR3 sequence is CASALSGSSYEQYF. DNA of the CDR3: TGTGCCAGCGCTCTTAGCGGGAGTTCCTACGAGCAGTACTTC. The J gene is TRBJ2-7, the V gene TRBV6-5, with 9 bases identical to TRBD2. With V trimmed by 8 bases and J by 1 base, 6 bases remained unmatched. Looked up from germline, CDR1 is MNHEY and CDR2 is SVGAGI. The CDR3 has 14 residues.

The chain is built from TRBV6-5 and TRBJ2-1; TRBD2 might be the D (6 bases). Per germline, CDR1 MNHEY and CDR2 SVGAGI. The CDR3 is 14 residues long. V lost 6 bases, J lost 7 bases, and 16 bases lay in between. In DNA form, the CDR3 reads TGTGCCAGCAGCAACGGAGGGCCTGGTAATGAGCAGTTCTTC. Translated, it gives CASSNGGPGNEQFF.

J is TRBJ2-5 and V is TRBV10-2, with D tentatively TRBD1 or TRBD2 (5 bases each). The CDR3 has 13 residues. V lost 6 bases to trimming and J lost 4 bases, with 12 bases between them. Germline CDR1 reads WSHSY; CDR2 reads SAAADI. The CDR3 sequence: CASSGDGGETQYF. The DNA of the CDR3 is TGCGCCAGCAGCGGGGACGGAGGAGAGACCCAGTACTTC.

The CDR3 DNA reads as TGTGCCAGCAGCGTGTCGACAGTCTACGAGCAGTACTTC. This gives the protein CASSVSTVYEQYF. The chain links TRBV7-9 to TRBJ2-7; D possibly corresponds to TRBD1 (5 bases). Looked up from germline, CDR1 is SEHNR and CDR2 is FQNEAQ (reference sequence). V lost 5 bases to trimming and J lost 3 bases, with 11 bases between them. The CDR3 covers 13 residues.

This clonotype was detected only a few times. The chain combines TRBV29-1 with TRBJ2-7; possibly TRBD2 for D (5 bases). CDR1 SQVTM and CDR2 ANQGSEA come from the germline V gene. The CDR3 runs 13 residues. V lost 6 bases, J lost 1 base, and 13 bases lay in between. The CDR3 sequence: CSVGLLASYEQYF. Written as DNA, the CDR3 is TGCAGCGTGGGTCTCTTAGCGTCCTACGAGCAGTACTTC.

The chain has TRBV7-2 and TRBJ1-4; 7 nucleotides line up with TRBD1. The J segment lost 5 bases and the V segment lost 6 bases, leaving 6 bases of the junction unmatched. In germline, CDR1 is SGHTA, CDR2 FQGNSA. The CDR3 covers 14 residues. The DNA for the CDR3 is TGTGCCAGCAGAGTGACAGGGCAGAATGAAAAACTGTTTTTT. This translates into CASRVTGQNEKLFF.

The V and J genes are TRBV9 and TRBJ2-4, with 14 bases matching TRBD2. Near its end, the DNA agrees better with TRBJ2-7, so the J call may be wrong. The germline gives CDR1 SGDLS, CDR2 YYNGEE. This CDR3 has 15 residues. This chain's CDR3 is CASSVAGLAGAEQYF. CDR3 coding DNA: TGTGCCAGCAGCGTAGCGGGACTAGCGGGGGCCGAGCAGTACTTC.

CDR3 loop: CASTAMNSNTDTQYF. CDR3 DNA: TGTGCCAGCACGGCAATGAACAGCAACACAGATACGCAGTATTTT. The chain couples TRBV2 to TRBJ2-3; D remains ambiguous. Germline V gives CDR1 SNHLY, CDR2 FYNNEI. Trimming shortened V by 7 bases and J by 2 bases, and 16 bases separated the two germline ends. The CDR3 totals 15 residues.

This clonotype was seen a single time. The chain links TRBV20-1 to TRBJ1-1; the match to TRBD1 covers 7 bases. The V and J ends lost 7 bases and 6 bases, in that order; junction bases with no gene match: 8. Germline lookup yields CDR1 DFQATT and CDR2 SNEGSKA (reference sequence). CDR3 length: 12 amino acids. Written as DNA, the CDR3 is TGCAGTGGCAGGGGGGGTGACTCTGAAGCTTTCTTT. Amino acids: CSGRGGDSEAFF.

DNA for the CDR3: TGTGCCAGCAGCTTAGTACGCGCGTACCAAGAGACCCAGTACTTC. Translation gives CASSLVRAYQETQYF. The chain links TRBV7-9 to TRBJ2-5; D is unclear. Trimming took 1 base from V and 0 from J, leaving 9 bases between them. The CDR3 is 15 amino acids. Per the germline V gene, CDR1 is SEHNR and CDR2 is FQNEAQ (reference sequence). Complete variable domain (other parts from reference TRBV7-9 and TRBJ2-5): DTGVSQNPRHKITKRGQNVTFRCDPISEHNRLYWYRQTLGQGPEFLTYFQNEAQLEKSRLLSDRFSAERPKGSFSTLEIQRTEQGDSAMYLCASSLVRAYQETQYFGPGTRLLVL.

Only a few counts were recorded for this clonotype. This chain joins TRBV9 and TRBJ1-2; D is uncertain. This CDR3 contains 13 residues. The V gene lost 3 bases and the J gene lost 7 bases, with 13 bases spanning the gap. Looked up from germline, CDR1 is SGDLS and CDR2 is YYNGEE. This CDR3 reads CASSGSGPIGYTF. The CDR3, as DNA: TGTGCCAGCAGCGGCAGCGGCCCTATTGGCTACACCTTC.

The chain recombines TRBV20-1 with TRBJ2-1; 8 bases match TRBD1. J lost 9 bases, V lost 0 bases, and 7 bases had no gene match. Germline CDR1 is DFQATT and CDR2 is SNEGSKA (reference sequence). This CDR3 spans 14 amino acids. The CDR3 DNA sequence: TGCAGTGCTAGAGAGGCAGGGGGCTGGGGTGAGCAGTTCTTC. Protein: CSAREAGGWGEQFF.

The V call is TRBV7-2, the J call TRBJ2-7; D is perhaps TRBD1 (6 bases). Germline CDR1 SGHTA, CDR2 FQGNSA. CDR3 length: 13 amino acids. The germline V and J ends were trimmed by 0 bases and 6 bases, with 9 bases remaining between them. CDR3 sequence: CASSLAPGAEQYF. The CDR3 coding sequence is TGTGCCAGCAGCTTAGCACCAGGGGCCGAGCAGTACTTC.

The V and J genes are TRBV24-1 and TRBJ2-5; 7 positions agree with TRBD2. The V and J ends lost 3 bases and 4 bases, in that order; junction bases with no gene match: 7. CDR3 length: 15 amino acids. CDR1 and CDR2 from the germline V gene are KGHDR and SFDVKD. Here the CDR3 reads CATSDPGREGETQYF. The CDR3 bases are TGTGCCACCAGTGATCCCGGCAGGGAGGGAGAGACCCAGTACTTC.

This clonotype has a handful of counts. The chain carries TRBV20-1 and TRBJ2-7; either TRBD1 or TRBD2 may supply D (5 bases each). V lost 6 bases, J lost 2 bases, and 20 bases lay in between. The CDR3 consists of 15 residues. The germline gives CDR1 DFQATT, CDR2 SNEGSKA (reference sequence). The CDR3 nucleotides are TGCAGTGCCAAATCCCCGGGACGGGTTGCCTACGAGCAGTACTTC. Its protein product is CSAKSPGRVAYEQYF.